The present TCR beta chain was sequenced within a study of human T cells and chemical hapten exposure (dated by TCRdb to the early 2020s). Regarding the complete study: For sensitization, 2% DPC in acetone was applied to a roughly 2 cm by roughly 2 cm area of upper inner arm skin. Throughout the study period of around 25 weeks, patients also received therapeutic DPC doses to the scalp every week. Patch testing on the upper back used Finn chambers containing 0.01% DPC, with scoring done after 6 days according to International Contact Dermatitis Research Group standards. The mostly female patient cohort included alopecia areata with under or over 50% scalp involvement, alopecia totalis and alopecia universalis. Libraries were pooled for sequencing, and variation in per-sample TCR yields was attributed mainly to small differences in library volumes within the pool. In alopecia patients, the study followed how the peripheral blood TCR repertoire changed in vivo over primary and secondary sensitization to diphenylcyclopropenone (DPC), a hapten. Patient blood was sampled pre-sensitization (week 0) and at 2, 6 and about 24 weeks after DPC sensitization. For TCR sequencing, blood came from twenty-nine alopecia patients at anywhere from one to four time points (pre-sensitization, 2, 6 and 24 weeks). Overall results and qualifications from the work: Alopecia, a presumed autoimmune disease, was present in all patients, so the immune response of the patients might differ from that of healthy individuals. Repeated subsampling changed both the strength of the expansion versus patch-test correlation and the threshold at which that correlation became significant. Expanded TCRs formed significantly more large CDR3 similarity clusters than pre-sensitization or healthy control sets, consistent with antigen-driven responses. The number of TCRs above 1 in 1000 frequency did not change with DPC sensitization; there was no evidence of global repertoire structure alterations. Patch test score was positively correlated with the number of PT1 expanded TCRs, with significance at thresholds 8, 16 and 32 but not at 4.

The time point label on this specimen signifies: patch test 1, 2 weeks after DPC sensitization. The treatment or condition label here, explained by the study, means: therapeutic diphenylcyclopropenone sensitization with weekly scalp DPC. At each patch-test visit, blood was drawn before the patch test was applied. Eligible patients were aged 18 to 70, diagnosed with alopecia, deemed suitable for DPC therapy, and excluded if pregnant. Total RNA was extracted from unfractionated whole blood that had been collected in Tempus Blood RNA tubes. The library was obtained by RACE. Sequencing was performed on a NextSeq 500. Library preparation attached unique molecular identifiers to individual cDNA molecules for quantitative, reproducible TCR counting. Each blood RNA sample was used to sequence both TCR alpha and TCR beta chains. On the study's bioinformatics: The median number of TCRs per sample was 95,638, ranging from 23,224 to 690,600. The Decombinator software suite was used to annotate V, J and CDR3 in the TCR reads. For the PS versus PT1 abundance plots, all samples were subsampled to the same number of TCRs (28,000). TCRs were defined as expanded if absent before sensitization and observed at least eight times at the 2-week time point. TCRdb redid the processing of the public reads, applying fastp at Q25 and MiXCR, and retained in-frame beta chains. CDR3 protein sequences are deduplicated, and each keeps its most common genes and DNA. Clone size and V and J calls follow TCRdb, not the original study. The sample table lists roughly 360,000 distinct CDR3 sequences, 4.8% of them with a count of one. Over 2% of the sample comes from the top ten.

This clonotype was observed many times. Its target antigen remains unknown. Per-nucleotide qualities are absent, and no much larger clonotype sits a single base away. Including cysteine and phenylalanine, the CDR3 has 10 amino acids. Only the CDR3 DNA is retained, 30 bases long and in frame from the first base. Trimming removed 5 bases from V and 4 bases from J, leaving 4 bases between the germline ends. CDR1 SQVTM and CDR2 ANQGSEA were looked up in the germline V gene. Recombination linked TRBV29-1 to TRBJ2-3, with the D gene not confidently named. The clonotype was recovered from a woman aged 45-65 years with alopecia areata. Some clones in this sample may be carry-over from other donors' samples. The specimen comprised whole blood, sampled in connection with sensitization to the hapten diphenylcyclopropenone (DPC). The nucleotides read TGCAGCGTTCCGTCAGATACGCAGTATTTT. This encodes CSVPSDTQYF.